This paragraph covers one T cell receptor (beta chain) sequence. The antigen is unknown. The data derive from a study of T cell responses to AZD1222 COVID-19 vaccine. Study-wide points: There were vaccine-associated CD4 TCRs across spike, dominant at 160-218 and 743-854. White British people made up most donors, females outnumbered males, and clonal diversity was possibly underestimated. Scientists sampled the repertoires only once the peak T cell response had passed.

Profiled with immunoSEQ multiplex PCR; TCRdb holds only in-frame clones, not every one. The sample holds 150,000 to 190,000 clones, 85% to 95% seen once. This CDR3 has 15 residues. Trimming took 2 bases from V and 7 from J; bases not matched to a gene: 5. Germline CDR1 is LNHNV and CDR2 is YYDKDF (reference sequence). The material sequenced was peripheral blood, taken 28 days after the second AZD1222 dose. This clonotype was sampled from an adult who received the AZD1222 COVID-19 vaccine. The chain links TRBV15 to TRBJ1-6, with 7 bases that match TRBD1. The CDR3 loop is CATSRLLQGNSPLHF. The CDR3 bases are TGTGCCACCAGCAGACTCTTACAGGGGAATTCACCCCTCCACTTT.